These T cell receptor beta chains were read from a single sample in a study of blood T cell repertoires in COVID-19. The table came from immunoSEQ multiplex PCR; TCRdb's copy has only in-frame clones and leaves some out. The sample consists of some 300,000 clones, 75% to 90% of them appearing once. Sample: peripheral blood. These receptors all come from a woman between 65 and 79 years old with COVID-19, enrolled during active disease. Both conserved end residues are part of each CDR3. A D gene is named only where the DNA matches it firmly. Expanded clones are given a class, and other clones once, few, many or no size at all.

J,V,D,size,DNA,CDR3
TRBJ1-1,TRBV7-2,TRBD1,-,TGTGCCAGCAGCTCGCCCCCGGGACAGCACACTGAAGCTTTCTTT,CASSSPPGQHTEAFF
TRBJ2-1,TRBV7-2,TRBD2,-,TGTGCCAGCAGCTTCCTCCTCGGGGGGGCTAACAATGAGCAGTTCTTC,CASSFLLGGANNEQFF
TRBJ2-2,TRBV7-2,TRBD2,-,TGTGCCAGCAGCTCGAGCGGGGGGGCCACCGGGGAGCTGTTTTTT,CASSSSGGATGELFF
TRBJ2-3,TRBV15,-,-,TGTGCCACCAGCAGGTCGGCAGGCAGCACAGATACGCAGTATTTT,CATSRSAGSTDTQYF
TRBJ2-3,TRBV4-3,TRBD1,few,TGCGCCAGCAGCCTGGGACAGGGCGCAGATACGCAGTATTTT,CASSLGQGADTQYF
TRBJ2-3,TRBV5-1,TRBD2,-,TGCGCCAGCAGCTTGGAGCTTCCGGCGGGGGGAGGGGATACGCAGTATTTT,CASSLELPAGGGDTQYF
TRBJ2-1,TRBV4-1,-,-,TGCGCCAGCAGCCAAGAACAGGGATACAATGAGCAGTTCTTC,CASSQEQGYNEQFF
TRBJ2-3,TRBV6-5,-,-,TGTGCCAGCAGTTACTCCCATCCCTTTACATTAGATACGCAGTATTTT,CASSYSHPFTLDTQYF
TRBJ2-7,TRBV2,TRBD2,few,TGTGCCAGCAGTGAAGCGGCTAGCGGGGCCTACGAGCAGTACTTC,CASSEAASGAYEQYF
TRBJ2-1,TRBV4-3,-,-,TGCGCCAGCAGCCAAGATCTTGCGGGGGCCCCCTACAATGAGCAGTTCTTC,CASSQDLAGAPYNEQFF
TRBJ2-2,TRBV5-1,TRBD1,-,TGCGCCAGCAGCTTGTCGGACAGGGGGATAACCGGGGAGCTGTTTTTT,CASSLSDRGITGELFF
TRBJ1-4,TRBV27,-,-,TGTGCCAGCAGTTTGTGGGGGGCAACTAATGAAAAACTGTTTTTT,CASSLWGATNEKLFF
TRBJ1-4,TRBV27,-,-,TGTGCCAGCAGTTTATCCGGCGCCGGGGAAAAACTGTTTTTT,CASSLSGAGEKLFF
TRBJ2-7,TRBV3-1/TRBV3-2,-,-,TGTGCCAGCAGTAGGAGTGGGGGGGGGCCCTACGAGCAGTACTTC,CASSRSGGGPYEQYF
TRBJ1-2,TRBV29-1,-,few,TGCAGCGTTGCCAGGGTTTATGGCTACACCTTC,CSVARVYGYTF
TRBJ2-7,TRBV7-2,-,-,TGTGCCAGCAGTATAGGGGACGAGCAGTACTTC,CASSIGDEQYF
TRBJ2-1,TRBV7-8,TRBD2,-,TGTGCCAGCAGCCGGACTAGCGGGGGTGACTACAATGAGCAGTTCTTC,CASSRTSGGDYNEQFF
TRBJ1-3,TRBV19,-,-,TGTGCCAGTAGTCTCCGGGACACGAGAAACACCATATATTTT,CASSLRDTRNTIYF
TRBJ2-3,TRBV28,TRBD1,-,TGTGCCAGCACGCCGACAGGGTTCATTCACGATACGCAGTATTTT,CASTPTGFIHDTQYF
TRBJ2-5,TRBV18,TRBD1,-,TGTGCCAGCTCACCACCGCGCCTCGGACAGGGAGGAGAGACCCAGTACTTC,CASSPPRLGQGGETQYF
TRBJ1-6,TRBV19,-,-,TGTGCCAGTAGTCTGGGGGCAACCTATAATTCACCCCTCCACTTT,CASSLGATYNSPLHF
TRBJ1-4,TRBV6-6,-,-,TGTGCCAGCAGTTCAGGGGCGAATGAAAAACTGTTTTTT,CASSSGANEKLFF
TRBJ2-3,TRBV6-5,TRBD1,-,TGTGCCAGCAGGAAGGACAGGCCTACGACAGATACGCAGTATTTT,CASRKDRPTTDTQYF
TRBJ1-1,TRBV11-2,-,-,TGTGCCAGCAGCTTTACAGCCACCGGTTTCTCGAACACTGAAGCTTTCTTT,CASSFTATGFSNTEAFF
TRBJ2-3,TRBV18,-,-,TGTGCCAGCTCTCGTGACTCTGCAGATACGCAGTATTTT,CASSRDSADTQYF
TRBJ2-3,TRBV3-1/TRBV3-2,TRBD2,-,TGTGCCAGCAGCCAAGCTAGCGGGGGCACAGATACGCAGTATTTT,CASSQASGGTDTQYF
TRBJ2-5,TRBV9,-,-,TGTGCCAGCAGCGTAGGTGGTGGGGGGGCCAGAGAGACCCAGTACTTC,CASSVGGGGARETQYF
TRBJ2-6,TRBV3-1/TRBV3-2,-,-,TGTGCCAGCGCCTCTGGGGCGCAGGGGGCCAACGTCCTGACTTTC,CASASGAQGANVLTF
TRBJ1-1,TRBV7-8,-,-,TGTGCCAGCAGCTTTAGTCTCCCGAACACTGAAGCTTTCTTT,CASSFSLPNTEAFF
TRBJ1-2,TRBV5-6,TRBD1,-,TGTGCCAGCAGCTCCTCAGGGGGCGCGGTGAGCGGCTACACCTTC,CASSSSGGAVSGYTF
TRBJ1-2,TRBV10-3,TRBD1,-,TGTGCCATCAGTCCACAGGGGGTTGTCTATGGCTACACCTTC,CAISPQGVVYGYTF
TRBJ1-1,TRBV5-6,-,-,TGTGCCAGCAGCTTGAACGGGGGGCTTGAGGACACTGAAGCTTTCTTT,CASSLNGGLEDTEAFF
TRBJ2-7,TRBV5-1,-,-,TGCGCCAGCAGCTTGGGACATCGGACCTACGAGCAGTACTTC,CASSLGHRTYEQYF
TRBJ2-6,TRBV5-1,-,-,TGCGCCAGCAGCTTGGTAGCAGGGCATATTGTCCCTGGGGCCAACGTCCTGACTTTC,CASSLVAGHIVPGANVLTF
TRBJ1-2,TRBV18,TRBD1,-,TGTGCCAGCTCACCACGTGCGGACAGGGGTCATGGCTACACCTTC,CASSPRADRGHGYTF
TRBJ1-2,TRBV6-5,-,-,TGTGCCAGCAGTTACTCAAGCTCGGGGGGGCTCTATGGCTACACCTTC,CASSYSSSGGLYGYTF